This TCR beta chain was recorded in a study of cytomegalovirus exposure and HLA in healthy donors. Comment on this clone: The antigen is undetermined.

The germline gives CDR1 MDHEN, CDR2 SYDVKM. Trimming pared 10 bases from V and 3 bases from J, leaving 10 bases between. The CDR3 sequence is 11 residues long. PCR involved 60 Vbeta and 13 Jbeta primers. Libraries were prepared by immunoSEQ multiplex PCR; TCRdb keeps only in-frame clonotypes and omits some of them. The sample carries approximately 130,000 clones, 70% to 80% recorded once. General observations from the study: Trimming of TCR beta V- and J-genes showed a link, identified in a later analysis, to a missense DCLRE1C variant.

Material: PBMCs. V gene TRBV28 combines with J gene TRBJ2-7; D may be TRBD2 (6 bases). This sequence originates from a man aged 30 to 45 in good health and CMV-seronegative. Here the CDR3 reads CATRGGYEQYF. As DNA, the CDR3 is TGTGCCACCCGGGGAGGCTACGAGCAGTACTTC.